This TCR beta chain comes out of a study of technical replicates of blood from a few donors. In germline, CDR1 is MGHDK, CDR2 SYGVNS. Trimming removed 2 bases from V and 5 bases from J, with 9 bases in between. This CDR3 is built from 13 residues. The table came from immunoSEQ multiplex PCR; TCRdb's copy has only in-frame clones and leaves some out. The sample includes approximately 79,000 clones, 85% to 95% seen only once; the top ten take roughly 0.36%. This sequence originates from a human donor in good health. Sequencing used T cells isolated from PBMCs. The rearrangement links TRBV25-1 to TRBJ1-1; no clear D. The CDR3 spells CASSERTTTEAFF. CDR3 DNA sequence: TGTGCCAGCAGTGAACGGACTACAACTGAAGCTTTCTTT.